Listed here are 24 T cell receptor beta chains from one sample, sequenced in a study of cytomegalovirus exposure and HLA in healthy donors. Researchers ran the PCR with 60 Vbeta and 13 Jbeta primers. Method: immunoSEQ multiplex PCR; TCRdb's copy keeps in-frame clones and lacks some. The sample has 150,000 to 200,000 clones, roughly 77% seen once; the top ten hold roughly 1.6%. Sequencing input: PBMCs. The receptors originated from a woman aged 45-60 years in good health and CMV-seronegative.

CDR3 region: CASSQEPGQMNTEAFF. DNA of the CDR3: TGCGCCAGCAGCCAAGAACCGGGACAGATGAACACTGAAGCTTTCTTT. J is TRBJ1-1 and V is TRBV4-3, with 7 bases matching TRBD1. This CDR3 comprises 16 residues. Germline lookup yields CDR1 LGHNA and CDR2 YSLEER. After removal of 0 bases from V and 0 bases from J, the junction contained 4 bases not matched to a gene.

The chain carries TRBV19 and TRBJ2-2, with D perhaps matching TRBD2 (6 bases). The V and J ends lost 4 bases and 5 bases respectively, with 11 bases between them. Germline V gene data show CDR1 as LNHDA and CDR2 as SQIVND (reference sequence). This CDR3 has 14 residues. CDR3 nucleotides: TGTGCCAGTAGTACCCGGGGAGGAACCGGGGAGCTGTTTTTT. Its translation is CASSTRGGTGELFF.

This clone was seen a handful of times. A read error may account for a junction end that differs from germline. The V gene is TRBV28, the J gene TRBJ2-5, with D unclear. The CDR3 contains 13 residues. Germline CDR1 and CDR2: MDHEN and SYDVKM. For the CDR3, the DNA is TGTGCCAGCAGTTTAAACTACCAACAGACCCAGTACTTC. Translation: CASSLNYQQTQYF.

The chain couples TRBV4-1 to TRBJ2-1, with D possibly being TRBD2 (7 bases). CDR3 length: 17 residues. The germline gives CDR1 MGHRA, CDR2 YSYEKL. V was trimmed by 3 bases and J by 12 bases, leaving 27 bases between them. CDR3 bases: TGCGCCAGCAGCCATCCCCAGGGAGGGGGGTCTCAGTATGGGCAGTTCTTC. Translating it yields CASSHPQGGGSQYGQFF.

V is TRBV2 and J is TRBJ1-5; 10 bases map to TRBD1. CDR1 is SNHLY and CDR2 is FYNNEI in the germline V gene. The J segment lost 0 bases and the V segment lost 5 bases, leaving 4 bases of the junction unmatched. CDR3 length: 16 residues. CDR3 in DNA: TGTGCCAGCAGTTCGACAGGGGGCGATAGCAATCAGCCCCAGCATTTT. Translation gives CASSSTGGDSNQPQHF.

The chain joins TRBV10-2 to TRBJ2-7, with 7 bases matching TRBD1. The V gene end was trimmed by 5 bases and the J gene end by 0 bases; junction bases not matched to a gene: 7. CDR3 length equals 15 residues. The germline CDR1 and CDR2 sequences are WSHSY and SAAADI. CDR3 residues: CASSPLQGNSYEQYF. CDR3 in DNA: TGCGCCAGCAGTCCCCTACAGGGGAACTCCTACGAGCAGTACTTC.

The J gene is TRBJ1-2, the V gene TRBV5-4; D not certain. CDR3 length equals 14 residues. The germline V and J ends were trimmed by 0 bases and 7 bases, with 13 bases remaining between them. CDR1 and CDR2 from the germline V gene are SGHNT and YYREEE (reference sequence). The CDR3 DNA sequence: TGTGCCAGCAGCTTGGGCCTCTCCCCGAGTGGCTACACCTTC. Its protein is CASSLGLSPSGYTF.

V usage is TRBV29-1 and J usage is TRBJ2-7, with 7 bases that match TRBD1. V lost 7 bases and J lost 5; bases outside the gene matches: 11. This CDR3 has 13 residues. Germline CDR1 and CDR2: SQVTM and ANQGSEA. In DNA, the CDR3 is TGCAGCGGACCGCTAGGGGGCACCGACGAGCAGTACTTC. Its translation: CSGPLGGTDEQYF.

This clone occurred a few times. The rearrangement uses TRBV6-6 and TRBJ2-7; tentatively, D is TRBD2 (5 bases). V shed 4 bases and J shed 7 bases, with 8 bases lying between them. The CDR3 totals 11 residues. The V gene's germline CDR1 is MNHNY and CDR2 SVGAGI (reference sequence). The CDR3: CASSFSGEQYF. The CDR3 nucleotides are TGTGCCAGCAGTTTTTCGGGGGAGCAGTACTTC.

The chain has TRBV10-3 and TRBJ2-1; the D is unclear. Germline values: CDR1 ENHRY, CDR2 SYGVKD. This CDR3 has 15 amino acids. Trimming removed 4 bases from V and 1 base from J, with 11 bases in between. DNA for the CDR3: TGTGCCATCAGTGTGGAGAGGTCATCCTACAATGAGCAGTTCTTC. Translated: CAISVERSSYNEQFF.

The V gene is TRBV7-3, the J gene TRBJ1-4; D unresolved. Germline CDR1 reads SGHTA; CDR2 reads FQGTGA. V was clipped by 0 bases and J by 2 bases, with 7 bases between them. This CDR3 comprises 15 residues. This chain's CDR3 is CASSLTPRTNEKLFF. CDR3 sequence (DNA): TGTGCCAGCAGCTTAACCCCGCGGACTAATGAAAAACTGTTTTTT.

The chain carries TRBV18 and TRBJ2-7; D call uncertain. V was trimmed by 3 bases and J by 7 bases, leaving 16 bases between them. From germline, CDR1 is KGHSH and CDR2 LQKENI. The CDR3 extends over 14 amino acids. The CDR3 DNA reads TGTGCCAGCTCACCTCCCGCCCTGCTACGAGAGCAGTACTTC. This translates into CASSPPALLREQYF.

CDR3: CASSDPNPGQHEAFF. CDR3 in DNA: TGTGCCAGCAGTGACCCCAATCCGGGACAGCATGAAGCTTTCTTT. The chain uses TRBV2 and TRBJ1-1; 7 bases are shared with TRBD1. Germline V gene sequence: CDR1 SNHLY, CDR2 FYNNEI. The CDR3 extends over 15 amino acids. V shed 3 bases and J 7 bases; nucleotides not matched to a gene: 11.

This clone appeared a few times. The chain combines TRBV4-3 with TRBJ1-4; the match to TRBD1 covers 8 bases. J gave up 8 bases and V 0 bases, and 5 bases lay outside the gene matches. Germline V gene lookup returns CDR1 LGHNA and CDR2 YSLEER. The CDR3 is made up of 15 amino acids. The CDR3 loop is CASSQDWTGNEKLFF. For the CDR3, the DNA is TGCGCCAGCAGCCAAGATTGGACAGGGAACGAAAAACTGTTTTTT.

The V and J genes are TRBV2 and TRBJ2-7; TRBD1 agrees at 10 bases. The CDR3 totals 15 residues. J gave up 5 bases and V 5 bases, and 9 bases lay outside the gene matches. In germline, CDR1 is SNHLY, CDR2 FYNNEI. The CDR3 region is CASSSPGTGAHEQYF. The CDR3 DNA reads TGTGCCAGCAGTAGCCCCGGGACAGGGGCGCACGAGCAGTACTTC.

This rearrangement joins TRBV9 to TRBJ1-1, with 7 bases lining up with TRBD1. After removal of 0 bases from V and 3 bases from J, the junction contained 5 bases not matched to a gene. Germline V lookup: CDR1 SGDLS, CDR2 YYNGEE. The CDR3 runs to 15 residues. The CDR3 loop is CASSVEGAGDTEAFF. CDR3 DNA sequence: TGTGCCAGCAGCGTAGAGGGGGCAGGGGACACTGAAGCTTTCTTT.

V usage is TRBV6-1 and J usage is TRBJ2-7; 7 nucleotides line up with TRBD2. CDR3 length: 13 residues. J gave up 5 bases and V 7 bases, and 8 bases lay outside the gene matches. CDR1 is MNHNS and CDR2 is SASEGT in the germline V gene. The chain's CDR3 is CASKFPGRDEQYF. The CDR3 bases are TGTGCCAGCAAGTTCCCAGGGAGGGACGAGCAGTACTTC.

The CDR3 spells CASSRTPGEGYGYTF. DNA for the CDR3: TGTGCCAGTAGTAGGACTCCTGGAGAGGGCTATGGCTACACCTTC. The gene calls are TRBV19 and TRBJ1-2; no clear D gene. Germline-derived CDR1 and CDR2 are LNHDA and SQIVND (reference sequence). Trimming removed 4 bases from V and 4 bases from J, with 16 bases in between. The CDR3 covers 15 residues.

The rearrangement links TRBV13 to TRBJ1-6; no definite D call. The CDR3 covers 15 residues. V lost 5 bases and J 10 bases, leaving 18 bases between the germline ends. Germline CDR1 is PRHDT and CDR2 is FYEKMQ (reference sequence). CDR3 protein: CASSPGLITNSPLHF. For the CDR3, the DNA is TGTGCCAGCAGCCCGGGTCTTATTACGAACTCACCCCTCCACTTT.

This chain connects TRBV27 to TRBJ2-3; D might be TRBD2 (5 bases). Germline V gene data show CDR1 as MNHEY and CDR2 as SMNVEV (reference sequence). This CDR3 region has 15 residues. Trimming cost V 6 bases and J 0 bases, with 13 bases left between them. The CDR3 coding sequence is TGTGCCAGCAGGAGGGCCCCTCAAAGCACAGATACGCAGTATTTT. It codes for CASRRAPQSTDTQYF.

The count of this clone is one. The V gene is TRBV20-1, the J gene TRBJ2-7; D is unresolved. The CDR3 has 11 residues. In germline, CDR1 is DFQATT, CDR2 SNEGSKA (reference sequence). V was shortened by 3 bases and J by 3 bases, with 6 bases between the two germline ends. CDR3 in amino acids: CSARVDYEQYF. The CDR3 coding sequence is TGCAGTGCTAGGGTAGACTACGAGCAGTACTTC.

The rearrangement links TRBV20-1 to TRBJ2-4; no clear D gene. The V end lost 6 bases, the J end lost 7 bases, and 10 bases lay between the germline ends. CDR1 and CDR2 from the germline V gene are DFQATT and SNEGSKA (reference sequence). The CDR3 sequence is 11 residues long. CDR3 bases: TGCAGTGCCAGCAACAGTAACATTCAGTACTTC. This gives the protein CSASNSNIQYF.

The chain links TRBV6-5 to TRBJ1-2, with D hard to call. This CDR3 comprises 12 residues. The V end was cut by 5 bases, the J end by 4 bases, with 8 bases between. Germline assignment: CDR1 MNHEY and CDR2 SVGAGI. CDR3 amino acids: CASSATGYGYTF. CDR3 coding DNA: TGTGCCAGCAGTGCGACGGGCTATGGCTACACCTTC.

The rearrangement links TRBV19 to TRBJ1-5, with D possibly being TRBD1 (6 bases). Germline V gene data show CDR1 as LNHDA and CDR2 as SQIVND (reference sequence). This CDR3 has 17 amino acids. Trimming took 3 bases from V and 8 from J, leaving 23 bases between them. CDR3 sequence (DNA): TGTGCCAGTAGTATTTACAGAGGGCCACAGGGAAGGAAGCCCCAGCATTTT. This codes for CASSIYRGPQGRKPQHF.